These T cell receptor beta chains were read from a single sample in a study of T cells after yellow fever vaccination. TCRdb itself ran the 5' RACE reads through MiXCR, one entry per CDR3 protein. The table has some 120,000 distinct CDR3 sequences, 7% to 8.5% seen once; the top ten hold less than 30%. Sequencing used CD8+ T cells sorted from PBMCs, obtained 45 days after the yellow fever booster vaccination. These receptors all stem from a young man who received the YFV17D yellow fever vaccine. The CDR3 runs from the conserved cysteine through the conserved F or W. The D gene is left open where the match is weak. Size is stated for part of the rows, as once, few or many counts, or as a class when the clone is expanded.

D gene | J gene | V gene | clone size | CDR3 DNA | CDR3 protein
TRBD2 | TRBJ2-5 | TRBV3-1 | many | TGTGCCAGCAGCCAAGAGACTAGCGGGAGGAGGACCCAGTACTTC | CASSQETSGRRTQYF
- | TRBJ2-1 | TRBV12-3/TRBV12-4 | many | TGTGCCAGCACTCTCCAGGGGCTACCTTTGGATGAGCAGTTCTTC | CASTLQGLPLDEQFF
TRBD2 | TRBJ2-7 | TRBV7-3 | many | TGTGCCAGCAGCTTAACTAGCGGGAGTTCCTACGAGCAGTACTTC | CASSLTSGSSYEQYF
- | TRBJ1-4 | TRBV18 | - | TGTGCCAGCTCACCAACGTACTCTCCAACTAATGAAAAACTGTTTTTT | CASSPTYSPTNEKLFF
- | TRBJ2-3 | TRBV7-7 | - | TGTGCTAGCAGCCCTCAAGACAGGAGCAGTCCGGGCCCTAGCACAGATACGCAGTATTTT | CASSPQDRSSPGPSTDTQYF
- | TRBJ2-2 | TRBV29-1 | few | TGCAGCGTTGAAGAGACCGGTGCCGGGGAGCTGTTTTTT | CSVEETGAGELFF
TRBD2 | TRBJ2-1 | TRBV20-1 | few | TGCAGTCTATACCCCTTGGCGGGAGTTGATGAGCAGTTCTTC | CSLYPLAGVDEQFF
- | TRBJ2-2 | TRBV29-1 | medium-sized | TGCAGCGTTGAAGAATGGGGGGAGCTGTTTTTT | CSVEEWGELFF
- | TRBJ1-1 | TRBV7-6 | many | TGTGCCAGCAGCTCTAGTCCATTTGTGAACACTGAAGCTTTCTTT | CASSSSPFVNTEAFF
- | TRBJ2-7 | TRBV6-2/TRBV6-3 | many | TGTGCCAGCAGGATTAGCGTGGGAAAATCCTACGAGCAGTACTTC | CASRISVGKSYEQYF
- | TRBJ1-1 | TRBV6-5 | many | TGTGCCAGCAGTTACTCGGGGGAGGGCACTGAAGCTTTCTTT | CASSYSGEGTEAFF
- | TRBJ2-1 | TRBV28 | few | TGTGCCAGCAGCGACACTGGAGGTAGCGATGAGCAGTTCTTC | CASSDTGGSDEQFF
- | TRBJ2-1 | TRBV20-1 | many | TGCAGTGCTAGAATCACTAGGGCCAATGAGCAGTTCTTC | CSARITRANEQFF
- | TRBJ2-6 | TRBV12-3/TRBV12-4 | many | TGTGCCAGCAGCCTTCTCACAGTCTCTGGGGCCAACGTCCTGACTTTC | CASSLLTVSGANVLTF
TRBD2 | TRBJ2-7 | TRBV2 | - | TGTGCCTTCAGTTTCCAGGCTAGCGGGAGCGTAGGGCACTACGAGCAGTACTTC | CAFSFQASGSVGHYEQYF
- | TRBJ1-1 | TRBV11-2 | many | TGTGCCAGCAGCTTAGTCGGGGGAGCTTTCTTT | CASSLVGGAFF
TRBD1 | TRBJ2-7 | TRBV20-1 | many | TGCAGTGCTAGAGATCCACAGGGGCACTACGAGCAGTACTTC | CSARDPQGHYEQYF
TRBD2 | TRBJ2-1 | TRBV12-3/TRBV12-4 | - | TGTGCCAGCAGCCCCCTGAGCGGGAGGCAGGCAAATGAGCAGTTCTTC | CASSPLSGRQANEQFF